The rows below give T cell receptor beta chains drawn from one sample of a study of T cell repertoires in cytomegalovirus infection. TCRdb reprocessed the reads with MiXCR, giving one entry per CDR3 protein. Of roughly 230,000 distinct CDR3 sequences listed, approximately 17% are singletons. Sequencing input: CD8+ T cells from PBMCs. The receptors originated from a human donor in good health (CMV status not recorded). Some clones in this sample may be carry-over from other donors' samples. Each CDR3 is given with its conserved first and last residue. Fields, in order: D gene, clone size, J gene, V gene, CDR3 protein, CDR3 DNA. The D gene is left open where the match is weak. Clone size is not always given. Where it is, it says once, few, many or a class for expanded clones.

>-|few|TRBJ1-1|TRBV6-4
CASSSSGNTEAFF
TGTGCCAGCAGTTCGTCCGGGAACACTGAAGCTTTCTTT
>-|many|TRBJ1-4|TRBV5-6
CASSQWTVATNEKLFF
TGTGCCAGCAGCCAATGGACAGTTGCAACTAATGAAAAACTGTTTTTT
>-|few|TRBJ2-1|TRBV4-1
CASSPPPQGTNEQFF
TGCGCCAGCAGCCCGCCCCCCCAGGGGACAAATGAGCAGTTCTTC
>-|-|TRBJ1-5|TRBV27
CASSLSGGASNQPQHF
TGTGCCAGCAGTTTATCGGGGGGGGCGAGCAATCAGCCCCAGCATTTT
>-|-|TRBJ1-5|TRBV28
CASTKFGSNQPQHF
TGTGCCAGCACCAAGTTTGGTAGCAATCAGCCCCAGCATTTT
>TRBD1|-|TRBJ1-5|TRBV11-2
CASSLETGAQPQHF
TGTGCCAGCAGCTTAGAAACAGGGGCTCAGCCCCAGCATTTT
>TRBD1|once|TRBJ1-5|TRBV6-5
CASSYSGTGNQPQHF
TGTGCCAGCAGTTACTCGGGGACAGGGAATCAGCCCCAGCATTTT
>TRBD2|-|TRBJ2-7|TRBV10-3
CATEPNLGLAGGAEQYF
TGTGCCACGGAACCAAACCTAGGACTAGCGGGGGGGGCGGAGCAGTACTTC
>-|few|TRBJ1-2|TRBV20-1
CSAEQGRGDGYTF
TGCAGTGCTGAACAGGGCCGTGGCGATGGCTACACCTTC
>TRBD2|-|TRBJ2-3|TRBV28
CASSTWTSGGSADTQYF
TGTGCCAGCAGTACGTGGACTAGCGGGGGTTCCGCAGATACGCAGTATTTT